This T cell receptor (beta chain) was observed in a study of blood T cell repertoires in COVID-19. The overall study: COVID-19 samples, acute and convalescent, were from the United States, Italy and Spain. PBMCs, B-cell-depleted T cells, or T cells were the source of the cDNA or gDNA that made up the material.

CDR1 MDHEN and CDR2 SYDVKM come from the germline V gene. The CDR3 contains 15 residues. Trimming removed 7 bases from V and 6 bases from J; junction bases left unmatched: 14. Individuals drawn from approximately 26 US areas were about 18 to 90 years old. Authors' data handling: Cell counts per sample came from amplifying reference gene primers. Profiled with immunoSEQ multiplex PCR; TCRdb holds only in-frame clones, not every one. V and J calls and clone size are those listed in that table; D and trimming were worked out from the DNA. The table has about 330,000 clones, roughly nine tenths seen once.

Sequencing used PBMCs or T cells enriched from blood (not recorded which). This TCR was sampled from a woman aged 25-40 years who had recovered from COVID-19. The chain has TRBV28 and TRBJ1-2; 7 bases are a match to TRBD1. CDR3 sequence reads: CASTSGDRVVDGYTF. CDR3 DNA: TGTGCCAGCACCTCGGGCGACAGGGTGGTCGATGGCTACACCTTC.